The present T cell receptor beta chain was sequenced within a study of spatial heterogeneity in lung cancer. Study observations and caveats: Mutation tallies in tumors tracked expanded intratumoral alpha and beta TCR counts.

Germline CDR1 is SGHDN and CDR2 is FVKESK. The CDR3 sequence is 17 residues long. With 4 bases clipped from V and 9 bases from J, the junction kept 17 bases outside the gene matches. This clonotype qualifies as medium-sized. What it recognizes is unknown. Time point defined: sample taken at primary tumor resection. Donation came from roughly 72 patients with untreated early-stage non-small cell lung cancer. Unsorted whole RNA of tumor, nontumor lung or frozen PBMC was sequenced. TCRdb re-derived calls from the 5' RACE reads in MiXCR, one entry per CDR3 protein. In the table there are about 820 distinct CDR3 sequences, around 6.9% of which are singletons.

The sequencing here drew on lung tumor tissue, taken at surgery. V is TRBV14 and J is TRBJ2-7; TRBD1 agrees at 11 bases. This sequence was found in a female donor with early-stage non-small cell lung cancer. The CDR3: CASSRQGGIRDRGVQYF. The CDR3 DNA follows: TGTGCCAGCAGCCGTCAGGGAGGAATTCGGGACAGGGGGGTGCAGTACTTC.